This T cell receptor (beta chain) was captured by sequencing in a study of PD-1 blockade in classical Hodgkin lymphoma. Produced via immunoSEQ multiplex PCR; TCRdb's table is partial and in-frame only. The table has approximately 65,000 clones, 90% to 95% seen once; the top ten hold approximately 8%. Study results and limitations: Baseline diversity in complete responders resembled that of newly diagnosed patients. TCR diversity rose significantly by C4D1 in CD4+ but not CD8+ cells.

Sample time point: cycle 4 day 1 (C4D1), after more than five weeks of nivolumab. Every one of the patients relapsed after autologous stem cell transplantation (brentuximab vedotin exposure was variable). Patients showed best responses of complete response, partial response or progressive disease. Per germline, CDR1 MNHNS and CDR2 SASEGT. Between the trimmed V and J ends, which lost 10 bases and 6 bases, there was a span of 17 bases. This CDR3 is built from 13 residues. About this clone: Its antigen is unknown.

This clonotype was sampled from a human donor with classical Hodgkin lymphoma. The material sequenced was peripheral blood mononuclear cells (PBMCs), taken before the fourth cycle of nivolumab. The chain uses TRBV6-1 and TRBJ2-3; no clear D gene. The chain's CDR3 is CATWGRLKDTQYF. For the CDR3, the DNA is TGTGCCACTTGGGGAAGGCTCAAGGATACGCAGTATTTT.